These 20 T cell receptor beta chains originate from one sample sequenced in a study of blood T cell repertoires in COVID-19 (dated by TCRdb to about 2020). Library prep was done by the immunoSEQ multiplex PCR assay. TCRdb provides this immuneACCESS table in a form limited to in-frame rearrangements. Some clones are lacking; in checked studies, under half of them reflect an unresolved V gene, and why the rest are absent is not known. The sample table shows 35,000 to 45,000 clones, and about 88% are seen once. Together, the top ten hold 14% of the sample. Sequenced sample: peripheral blood. The receptors were gathered from a human donor in a cohort sampled during active COVID-19.

V gene TRBV29-1 combines with J gene TRBJ1-2, with 9 bases aligning to TRBD1. Germline values: CDR1 SQVTM, CDR2 ANQGSEA. The CDR3 runs 13 residues. V trimming: 3 bases; J trimming: 5 bases; junction bases outside the gene matches: 4. Here the CDR3 reads CSVDTGGWYGYTF. CDR3 DNA sequence: TGCAGCGTTGACACAGGGGGCTGGTATGGCTACACCTTC.

The chain uses TRBV7-2 and TRBJ1-6; 7 bases map to TRBD1. V gave up 5 bases and J gave up 7 bases; unmatched junction bases: 8. CDR1 is SGHTA, CDR2 FQGNSA, per germline. CDR3 length: 15 residues. For the CDR3, the DNA is TGTGCCAGCAGCACCCTAACAGGGGTCAATTCACCCCTCCACTTT. It specifies CASSTLTGVNSPLHF.

This CDR3 is CATIGGSSYEQYF. The CDR3 DNA reads as TGTGCCACCATCGGGGGGAGCTCCTACGAGCAGTACTTC. This chain joins TRBV10-3 and TRBJ2-7; 7 positions match TRBD2. The CDR3 length is 13 residues. Trimming took 10 bases from V and 0 from J; bases not matched to a gene: 6. Germline CDR1 is ENHRY and CDR2 is SYGVKD.

This chain uses TRBV10-1 with TRBJ1-3, with TRBD1 matching over 7 bases. Germline values: CDR1 WNHNN, CDR2 SYGVQD (reference sequence). Trimming cost V 8 bases and J 2 bases; bases outside gene matches: 3. The CDR3 is 13 amino acids. CDR3 in DNA: TGCGCCAGCTCCGGGACAGCTGGAAACACCATATATTTT. It specifies CASSGTAGNTIYF.

The chain is built from TRBV5-4 and TRBJ1-1, with D unclear. This CDR3 region has 15 residues. Trimming left V 0 bases short and J 1 base short, with 10 bases between. Germline V gives CDR1 SGHNT, CDR2 YYREEE (reference sequence). Written as DNA, the CDR3 is TGTGCCAGCAGCTTGGAAGTCGGAGGGAACACTGAAGCTTTCTTT. Protein sequence: CASSLEVGGNTEAFF. Using reference TRBV5-4 and TRBJ1-1 for the parts outside the CDR3, the full variable domain is ETGVTQSPTHLIKTRGQQVTLRCSSQSGHNTVSWYQQALGQGPQFIFQYYREEENGRGNFPPRFSGLQFPNYSSELNVNALELDDSALYLCASSLEVGGNTEAFFGQGTRLTVV.

This clone was detected only once. The chain combines TRBV11-2 with TRBJ1-3; D not resolved. CDR3 length equals 14 residues. The V end lost 6 bases, the J end lost 0 bases, and 9 bases lay between the germline ends. Germline lookup yields CDR1 SGHAT and CDR2 FQNNGV. This CDR3 is CASRWPLSGNTIYF. The CDR3 DNA sequence: TGTGCCAGCAGATGGCCTCTCTCTGGAAACACCATATATTTT. The entire variable domain, with the rest obtained from reference TRBV11-2 and TRBJ1-3, is as follows: EAGVAQSPRYKIIEKRQSVAFWCNPISGHATLYWYQQILGQGPKLLIQFQNNGVVDDSQLPKDRFSAERLKGVDSTLKIQPAKLEDSAVYLCASRWPLSGNTIYFGEGSWLTVV.

CDR3 amino acids: CASSYRGLNTEAFF. The CDR3, as DNA: TGTGCCAGCAGCTACAGGGGTCTGAACACTGAAGCTTTCTTT. The genes are TRBV7-2 and TRBJ1-1, with 7 bases lining up with TRBD1. The V gene's germline CDR1 is SGHTA and CDR2 FQGNSA. This CDR3 comprises 14 residues. V lost 4 bases to trimming and J lost 0 bases; unmatched junction nucleotides: 2.

This clone was detected only a few times. The V gene is TRBV19, the J gene TRBJ1-5; the match to TRBD1 covers 10 bases. CDR1 is LNHDA and CDR2 is SQIVND in the germline V gene (reference sequence). This CDR3 spans 16 amino acids. V was pared by 5 bases and J by 4 bases, with 8 bases of the junction left unmatched. The CDR3 sequence is CASSSPTGGANQPQHF. Here the CDR3 DNA reads TGTGCCAGTAGTTCTCCGACAGGGGGCGCGAATCAGCCCCAGCATTTT. Variable domain in full (rest from reference TRBV19 and TRBJ1-5): DGGITQSPKYLFRKEGQNVTLSCEQNLNHDAMYWYRQDPGQGLRLIYYSQIVNDFQKGDIAEGYSVSREKKESFPLTVTSAQKNPTAFYLCASSSPTGGANQPQHFGDGTRLSIL.

CDR3 in amino acids: CASSPGRQETQYF. CDR3 bases: TGTGCCAGCTCCCCAGGGAGGCAAGAGACCCAGTACTTC. The rearrangement joins TRBV6-5 to TRBJ2-5, with D possibly matching TRBD2 (6 bases). The CDR3 contains 13 residues. CDR1 MNHEY and CDR2 SVGAGI come from the germline V gene. Trimming pared 8 bases from V and 2 bases from J, leaving 12 bases between.

Comment on this clone: At one end the junction does not follow the germline gene, possibly because of a read error. The V call is TRBV3-1 (or the pseudogene TRBV3-2), the J call TRBJ2-2; 16 nucleotides agree with TRBD2. Germline values: CDR1 LGHDT, CDR2 YNNKEL (reference sequence). The CDR3 has 20 residues. Written as DNA, the CDR3 is TGTGCCAGCAGCCAAGATGGGACTAGCGGGGGGGGCCCGGAACACCGGGGAGCTGTTTTT. It codes for CASSQDGTSGGGPEHRGAVF.

This chain uses TRBV6-6 with TRBJ1-1; 11 bases line up with TRBD1. Trimming at V came to 6 bases and at J to 2 bases, leaving 5 bases not matched to a gene. CDR3 length equals 15 residues. The V gene's germline CDR1 is MNHNY and CDR2 SVGAGI (reference sequence). CDR3 amino acids: CASSFRTGGNTEAFF. In nucleotides, the CDR3 is TGTGCCAGCAGCTTTAGGACAGGGGGCAACACTGAAGCTTTCTTT.

The CDR3 bases are TGTGCCAGCAGCGATACCAGGGGGGCTAACTATGGCTACACCTTC. This gives the protein CASSDTRGANYGYTF. The chain is built from TRBV14 and TRBJ1-2; 7 nucleotides line up with TRBD1. The germline gives CDR1 SGHDN, CDR2 FVKESK. J lost 0 bases, V lost 5 bases, and 6 bases had no gene match. This CDR3 spans 15 amino acids.

The rearrangement uses TRBV4-2 and TRBJ2-3; weak D call: TRBD2 (6 bases). V dropped 0 bases and J dropped 2 bases, with 9 bases sitting between them. This CDR3 spans 15 amino acids. Looked up from germline, CDR1 is LGHNA and CDR2 is YNFKEQ. The CDR3 nucleotides are TGTGCCAGCAGCCAAGAGGACTATTACACAGATACGCAGTATTTT. It encodes CASSQEDYYTDTQYF.

The chain carries TRBV10-3 and TRBJ2-3; 13 bases match TRBD2. The CDR3 sequence is 18 residues long. Losses at the gene ends were 0 bases for V and 2 bases for J; bases not matched to a gene: 5. Germline CDR1 is ENHRY and CDR2 is SYGVKD. In DNA form, the CDR3 reads TGTGCCATCAGTGAGTCTGTACTAGCGGGGGGGTACACAGATACGCAGTATTTT. Residues: CAISESVLAGGYTDTQYF.

The chain employs TRBV4-3 and TRBJ1-5; D is uncertain. V gave up 0 bases and J gave up 6 bases, with 6 bases separating them. This CDR3 has 13 amino acids. Germline CDR1 LGHNA, CDR2 YSLEER. The CDR3 nucleotides are TGCGCCAGCAGCCAAGAAGCGCGTCAGCCCCAGCATTTT. Protein product: CASSQEARQPQHF.

This sequence joins TRBV9 and TRBJ2-5, with 7 bases lining up with TRBD2. Germline loops: CDR1 SGDLS, CDR2 YYNGEE. The CDR3 loop spans 16 amino acids. V lost 6 bases and J lost 1; bases outside the gene matches: 12. In DNA, the CDR3 is TGTGCCAGCACCACTAGCGCGTACTCGTTCCAAGAGACCCAGTACTTC. Amino acid sequence: CASTTSAYSFQETQYF.

This clone was recorded a few times. The CDR3 loop reads CASSLVPLEAFF. In nucleotides, the CDR3 is TGTGCCAGCAGCTTAGTCCCGTTGGAAGCTTTCTTT. J is TRBJ1-1 and V is TRBV11-2, with unresolved D. The CDR3 is 12 residues long. Germline V lookup: CDR1 SGHAT, CDR2 FQNNGV. Trimming cost V 1 base and J 8 bases, with 8 bases left between them.

This rearrangement joins TRBV20-1 to TRBJ1-6; the D gene is possibly TRBD1 (6 bases). The CDR3 runs to 14 residues. V dropped 3 bases and J dropped 8 bases, with 14 bases sitting between them. The germline V gene encodes CDR1 DFQATT and CDR2 SNEGSKA (reference sequence). The CDR3 is CSASRTEPHSPLHF. The CDR3 region has the DNA TGCAGTGCTAGTAGGACAGAACCTCATTCACCCCTCCACTTT.

The chain recombines TRBV30 with TRBJ1-2; D not resolved. Germline lookup yields CDR1 GTSNPN and CDR2 SVGIG (reference sequence). The CDR3 loop spans 14 amino acids. V lost 2 bases to trimming and J lost 4 bases, with 14 bases between them. CDR3 nucleotides: TGTGCCTGGAGTTACAGCGGGCGGGGCTATGGCTACACCTTC. Translation gives CAWSYSGRGYGYTF. The full variable domain, in which reference TRBV30 and TRBJ1-2 provide the parts outside the CDR3, is SQTIHQWPATLVQPVGSPLSLECTVEGTSNPNLYWYRQAAGRGLQLLFYSVGIGQISSEVPQNLSASRPQDRQFILSSKKLLLSDSGFYLCAWSYSGRGYGYTFGSGTRLTVV.

The chain combines TRBV30 with TRBJ1-1; 7 positions agree with TRBD1. CDR1 and CDR2 (germline): GTSNPN, SVGIG (reference sequence). The CDR3 is 16 amino acids. V was pared by 4 bases and J by 0 bases, with 11 bases of the junction left unmatched. The CDR3 protein is CAWNLRTGVMNTEAFF. The CDR3 DNA follows: TGTGCCTGGAACCTCAGGACAGGAGTTATGAACACTGAAGCTTTCTTT.